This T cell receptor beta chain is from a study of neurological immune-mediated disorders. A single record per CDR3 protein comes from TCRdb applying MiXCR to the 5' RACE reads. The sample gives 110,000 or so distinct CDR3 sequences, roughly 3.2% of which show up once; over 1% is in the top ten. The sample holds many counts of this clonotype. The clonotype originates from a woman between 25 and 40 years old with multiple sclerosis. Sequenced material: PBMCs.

The CDR3 loop reads CASSLGLEPGELFF. In nucleotides, the CDR3 is TGTGCCAGCAGCTTAGGCTTAGAGCCCGGGGAGCTGTTTTTT. The chain employs TRBV7-9 and TRBJ2-2; no definite D call. Trimming took 1 base from V and 6 from J, leaving 9 bases between them. Germline CDR1 and CDR2: SEHNR and FQNEAQ (reference sequence). The CDR3 has 14 residues.